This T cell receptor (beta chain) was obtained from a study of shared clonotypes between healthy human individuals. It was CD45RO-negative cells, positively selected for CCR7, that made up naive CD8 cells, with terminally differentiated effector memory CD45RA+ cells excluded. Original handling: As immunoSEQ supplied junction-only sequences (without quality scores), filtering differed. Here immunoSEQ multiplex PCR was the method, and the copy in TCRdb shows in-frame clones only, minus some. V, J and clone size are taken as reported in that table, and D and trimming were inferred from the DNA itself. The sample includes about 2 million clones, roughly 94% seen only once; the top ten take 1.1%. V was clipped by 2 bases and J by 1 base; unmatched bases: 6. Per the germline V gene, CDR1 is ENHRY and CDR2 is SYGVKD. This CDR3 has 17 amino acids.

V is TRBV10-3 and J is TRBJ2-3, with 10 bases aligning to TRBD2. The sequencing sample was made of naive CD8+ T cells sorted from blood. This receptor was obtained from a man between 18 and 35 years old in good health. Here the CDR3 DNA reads TGTGCCATCAGTGAGCCTGCCGGGACTAGCGGCACAGATACGCAGTATTTT. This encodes CAISEPAGTSGTDTQYF.